A single sample gave rise to the 20 T cell receptor beta chains below, sequenced in a study of cytomegalovirus exposure and HLA in healthy donors. The PCR used 60 Vbeta and 13 Jbeta primers. Some clones are missing from TCRdb's copy, which holds only in-frame ones; the method was immunoSEQ multiplex PCR. The sample contains fewer than 200,000 clones, about 80% of which appear only once. The material sequenced was PBMCs. The origin of the receptors is a woman aged 45-65 years in good health and CMV-seronegative.

Notes on this clone: The identical CDR3 is also encoded by other nucleotide sequences in the sample. This chain joins TRBV9 and TRBJ2-7, with 7 nucleotides matching TRBD2. The CDR3 contains 14 residues. Per the germline V gene, CDR1 is SGDLS and CDR2 is YYNGEE. V was pared by 2 bases and J by 3 bases, with 5 bases of the junction left unmatched. The CDR3 DNA sequence: TGTGCCAGCAGCGTCGCGACGGGGGGCTACGAGCAGTACTTC. Its translation: CASSVATGGYEQYF. Together with reference TRBV9 and TRBJ2-7, the CDR3 gives the full variable domain: DSGVTQTPKHLITATGQRVTLRCSPRSGDLSVYWYQQSLDQGLQFLIQYYNGEERAKGNILERFSAQQFPDLHSELNLSSLELGDSALYFCASSVATGGYEQYFGPGTRLTVT.

The chain combines TRBV11-2 with TRBJ2-7, with 7 bases identical to TRBD1. This CDR3 is 15 amino acids long. CDR1 and CDR2 from the germline V gene are SGHAT and FQNNGV. Trimming cost V 1 base and J 3 bases; bases outside gene matches: 6. The CDR3 reads CASSLAWDSDYEQYF. In nucleotides, the CDR3 is TGTGCCAGCAGCTTAGCGTGGGACAGCGACTACGAGCAGTACTTC.

The chain combines TRBV29-1 with TRBJ2-7; 14 nucleotides align to TRBD2. V trimming: 7 bases; J trimming: 3 bases; junction bases outside the gene matches: 5. The CDR3 contains 14 residues. Germline V gene lookup returns CDR1 SQVTM and CDR2 ANQGSEA. CDR3: CSALGTSGSYEQYF. The CDR3 region has the DNA TGCAGCGCTCTAGGGACTAGCGGGAGCTACGAGCAGTACTTC.

V is TRBV7-9 and J is TRBJ2-1; maybe TRBD2 (7 bases). Trimming took off 5 bases at V and 9 bases at J, with 23 bases between the two ends. The CDR3 has 16 amino acids. The germline CDR1 and CDR2 sequences are SEHNR and FQNEAQ (reference sequence). This CDR3 is CASSVVGAGASGEQFF. The CDR3 nucleotides are TGTGCCAGCAGCGTCGTGGGGGCGGGGGCCAGCGGTGAGCAGTTCTTC. Full variable domain (outside the CDR3, taken from reference TRBV7-9 and TRBJ2-1): DTGVSQNPRHKITKRGQNVTFRCDPISEHNRLYWYRQTLGQGPEFLTYFQNEAQLEKSRLLSDRFSAERPKGSFSTLEIQRTEQGDSAMYLCASSVVGAGASGEQFFGPGTRLTVL.

The chain links TRBV7-9 to TRBJ2-3; 7 bases map to TRBD2. Per germline, CDR1 SEHNR and CDR2 FQNEAQ (reference sequence). Trimming at V came to 4 bases and at J to 4 bases, leaving 11 bases not matched to a gene. The CDR3 totals 16 residues. The DNA of the CDR3 is TGTGCCAGCAGCTCAGGGCTTGGCGGGGGTTCAGATACGCAGTATTTT. Protein sequence: CASSSGLGGGSDTQYF. The whole variable domain, remainder taken from reference TRBV7-9 and TRBJ2-3, is DTGVSQNPRHKITKRGQNVTFRCDPISEHNRLYWYRQTLGQGPEFLTYFQNEAQLEKSRLLSDRFSAERPKGSFSTLEIQRTEQGDSAMYLCASSSGLGGGSDTQYFGPGTRLTVL.

The V and J genes are TRBV2 and TRBJ2-1; 10 bases are a match to TRBD2. The junction had 6 bases not matched to a gene; V was cut back by 6 bases and J by 10 bases. Germline CDR1 reads SNHLY; CDR2 reads FYNNEI. This CDR3 region has 13 residues. DNA for the CDR3: TGTGCCAGCAGCGTCCTACTAGCGGGAGAGCAGTTCTTC. Translated, it gives CASSVLLAGEQFF.

The J gene is TRBJ1-4, the V gene TRBV15, with a tentative D call TRBD1 (5 bases). The germline gives CDR1 LNHNV, CDR2 YYDKDF (reference sequence). Trimming cost V 3 bases and J 4 bases, with 12 bases left between them. The CDR3 consists of 15 residues. The CDR3 reads CATSSVDTGNEKLFF. CDR3 DNA sequence: TGTGCCACCAGCAGTGTGGACACCGGTAATGAAAAACTGTTTTTT.

This clone has more than one count but fewer than ten. This chain uses TRBV30 with TRBJ2-3; 9 bases map to TRBD1. CDR3 length: 16 amino acids. Looked up from germline, CDR1 is GTSNPN and CDR2 is SVGIG (reference sequence). The J segment lost 4 bases and the V segment lost 4 bases, leaving 12 bases of the junction unmatched. The CDR3 loop is CAWTYDGTGKSDTQYF. CDR3 coding DNA: TGTGCCTGGACCTACGACGGGACAGGGAAGTCAGATACGCAGTATTTT.

The chain is built from TRBV7-3 and TRBJ2-1; 7 bases map to TRBD1. Germline assignment: CDR1 SGHTA and CDR2 FQGTGA. Trimming removed 1 base from V and 4 bases from J; junction bases left unmatched: 4. The CDR3 sequence is 15 residues long. CDR3 sequence (DNA): TGTGCCAGCAGCTTAAAACAGGGGCCATACAATGAGCAGTTCTTC. Its translation: CASSLKQGPYNEQFF.

The CDR3: CASSTTRTGAGNQPQHF. The CDR3, as DNA: TGTGCCAGCTCAACCACAAGGACAGGGGCAGGTAATCAGCCCCAGCATTTT. The J gene is TRBJ1-5, the V gene TRBV18; 9 nucleotides align to TRBD1. This CDR3 has 17 amino acids. The germline V gene has CDR1 KGHSH and CDR2 LQKENI. Trimming took 5 bases from V and 4 from J; bases not matched to a gene: 12.

The V and J genes are TRBV7-6 and TRBJ2-7; 10 positions match TRBD2. CDR3 length: 15 residues. The V gene end was trimmed by 1 base and the J gene end by 5 bases; junction bases not matched to a gene: 5. CDR1 is SGHVS, CDR2 FNYEAQ, per germline. The CDR3 coding sequence is TGTGCCAGCAGCTTAGAGGGACTAGCGATCCACGAGCAGTACTTC. Amino acids: CASSLEGLAIHEQYF.

The chain uses TRBV5-4 and TRBJ1-1, with D possibly TRBD1 on 6 matching bases. From germline, CDR1 is SGHNT and CDR2 YYREEE (reference sequence). The CDR3 runs 15 residues. The V and J ends lost 3 bases and 2 bases respectively, with 14 bases between them. CDR3 sequence (DNA): TGTGCCAGCAGCTCCCCGAGGGGGGGTAACACTGAAGCTTTCTTT. Encoded protein: CASSSPRGGNTEAFF.

This clone occurred once. CDR3 in amino acids: CASSQGTFSAGGYEQYF. CDR3 in DNA: TGTGCCAGCAGCCAAGGGACCTTTTCGGCAGGGGGCTACGAGCAGTACTTC. This sequence joins TRBV4-2 and TRBJ2-7; 7 bases are a match to TRBD1. The ends lost 1 base at V and 3 bases at J; junction bases unmatched: 12. The V gene's germline CDR1 is LGHNA and CDR2 YNFKEQ. The CDR3 extends over 17 amino acids.

This sequence joins TRBV27 and TRBJ1-2; D perhaps matches TRBD1 (5 bases). Germline V lookup: CDR1 MNHEY, CDR2 SMNVEV (reference sequence). The germline V and J ends were trimmed by 6 bases and 4 bases, with 15 bases remaining between them. CDR3 length equals 14 residues. Here the CDR3 DNA reads TGTGCCAGCAGCTCACCCAGGGAGGCCTATGGCTACACCTTC. This gives the protein CASSSPREAYGYTF.

V and J are TRBV7-9 and TRBJ1-1; 7 bases map to TRBD1. Germline loops: CDR1 SEHNR, CDR2 FQNEAQ (reference sequence). The CDR3 loop spans 16 amino acids. Unmatched junction bases numbered 6, after V lost 1 base and J lost 1 base. The chain's CDR3 is CASSLGRGQPNTEAFF. As DNA, the CDR3 is TGTGCCAGCAGCTTAGGGAGGGGACAGCCGAACACTGAAGCTTTCTTT. Filled out from reference TRBV7-9 and TRBJ1-1, the complete variable domain reads DTGVSQNPRHKITKRGQNVTFRCDPISEHNRLYWYRQTLGQGPEFLTYFQNEAQLEKSRLLSDRFSAERPKGSFSTLEIQRTEQGDSAMYLCASSLGRGQPNTEAFFGQGTRLTVV.

A few counts support this clone. The chain is built from TRBV5-1 and TRBJ1-2; D may be TRBD1 (5 bases). The CDR3 sequence is 14 residues long. Germline loops: CDR1 SGHRS, CDR2 YFSETQ. V was shortened by 4 bases and J by 4 bases, with 14 bases between the two germline ends. CDR3 nucleotide sequence: TGCGCCAGCAGCCCGCCAGGGAACCTCTATGGCTACACCTTC. This gives the protein CASSPPGNLYGYTF.

The chain employs TRBV18 and TRBJ1-1; D not certain. CDR1 and CDR2 from the germline V gene are KGHSH and LQKENI. V lost 3 bases to trimming and J lost 0 bases, with 11 bases between them. The CDR3 contains 15 residues. In nucleotides, the CDR3 is TGTGCCAGCTCACCGGTAGAGGTGATGAACACTGAAGCTTTCTTT. Translation gives CASSPVEVMNTEAFF. Full variable domain (remainder filled in from reference TRBV18 and TRBJ1-1): NAGVMQNPRHLVRRRGQEARLRCSPMKGHSHVYWYRQLPEEGLKFMVYLQKENIIDESGMPKERFSAEFPKEGPSILRIQQVVRGDSAAYFCASSPVEVMNTEAFFGQGTRLTVV.

CDR3 amino acids: CASSPWGGNTEAFF. The DNA of the CDR3 is TGTGCCAGCAGTCCATGGGGGGGGAACACTGAAGCTTTCTTT. The gene calls are TRBV2 and TRBJ1-1; TRBD1 is a possible D gene (5 bases). The CDR3 totals 14 residues. Germline-derived CDR1 and CDR2 are SNHLY and FYNNEI. V shed 5 bases and J shed 1 base, with 11 bases lying between them.

The chain couples TRBV5-6 to TRBJ2-7, with 12 bases identical to TRBD1. The CDR3 spans 17 residues. The junction had 9 bases not matched to a gene; V was cut back by 0 bases and J by 5 bases. CDR1 and CDR2 (germline): SGHDT, YYEEEE. CDR3 sequence reads: CASSLDFGTGGFDEQYF. CDR3 in DNA: TGTGCCAGCAGCTTGGATTTCGGGACAGGGGGCTTCGACGAGCAGTACTTC.

This clone has more than one count but fewer than ten. The chain recombines TRBV6-6 with TRBJ1-3; perhaps TRBD1 as D (5 bases). V shed 5 bases and J shed 3 bases, with 14 bases lying between them. The CDR3 is 15 residues long. Germline CDR1 is MNHNY and CDR2 is SVGAGI (reference sequence). This chain's CDR3 is CASSTQGNYGNTIYF. CDR3 DNA: TGTGCCAGCAGTACCCAGGGAAATTATGGAAACACCATATATTTT.